These 9 T cell receptor beta chains originate from one sample sequenced in a study of shared clonotypes between healthy human individuals. Clones were sequenced by immunoSEQ multiplex PCR, and TCRdb holds only the in-frame ones, with some missing. The table has approximately 2,200,000 clones, 85% to 95% seen once. It was CD45RO-negative cells, positively selected for CCR7, that made up naive CD8 cells, with terminally differentiated effector memory CD45RA+ cells excluded. The specimen was naive CD8+ T cells from PBMCs. Source of these receptors: a young man in good health. Some clones in this sample may be carry-over from other donors' samples.

The V gene is TRBV11-2, the J gene TRBJ2-7, with D perhaps TRBD1 (6 bases). Germline V gene sequence: CDR1 SGHAT, CDR2 FQNNGV. V was cut by 2 bases and J by 11 bases, with 28 bases left in between. The CDR3 totals 17 residues. The CDR3 reads CASSLWMGRQGSPLEYF. The CDR3 coding sequence is TGTGCCAGCAGCTTATGGATGGGGCGGCAGGGGTCCCCCCTGGAGTACTTC.

The chain carries TRBV27 and TRBJ1-1; D perhaps matches TRBD1 (5 bases). Deletions cut 5 bases from V and 9 bases from J, with 19 bases between. CDR1 and CDR2 from the germline V gene are MNHEY and SMNVEV (reference sequence). This CDR3 has 14 amino acids. The CDR3, as DNA: TGTGCCAGCAGTCGAACAGGAAAACAGACCAAAGCTTTCTTT. It specifies CASSRTGKQTKAFF.

With respect to this clone: Other DNA sequences within the sample encode an identical CDR3. The chain combines TRBV5-6 with TRBJ1-1; TRBD1 is a possible D gene (5 bases). The CDR3 covers 14 residues. CDR1 SGHDT and CDR2 YYEEEE come from the germline V gene. Trimming pared 0 bases from V and 5 bases from J, leaving 11 bases between. CDR3 sequence: CASSLAGGGTEAFF. The CDR3 DNA is TGTGCCAGCAGCTTGGCCGGGGGTGGGACTGAAGCTTTCTTT.

The chain couples TRBV7-9 to TRBJ2-1; 12 bases are a match to TRBD2. V gave up 3 bases and J gave up 0 bases; unmatched junction bases: 9. Germline lookup yields CDR1 SEHNR and CDR2 FQNEAQ (reference sequence). This CDR3 has 19 residues. The DNA for the CDR3 is TGTGCCAGCAGCTTTTGGGCTAGCGGGAGGGAAAGCTCCTACAATGAGCAGTTCTTC. Protein sequence: CASSFWASGRESSYNEQFF.

The CDR3 reads CASSGQGTHNSPGYTF. The CDR3 DNA reads as TGTGCCAGCAGCGGACAGGGGACTCATAACTCCCCTGGCTACACCTTC. The chain joins TRBV13 to TRBJ1-2; 9 bases match TRBD1. With V trimmed by 5 bases and J by 7 bases, 14 bases remained unmatched. Germline V gives CDR1 PRHDT, CDR2 FYEKMQ (reference sequence). The CDR3 is made up of 16 amino acids.

Concerning this clone itself: This specimen includes other DNA sequences encoding the same CDR3. This chain links TRBV7-9 with TRBJ2-1; 11 bases match TRBD2. The CDR3 extends over 15 amino acids. Germline assignment: CDR1 SEHNR and CDR2 FQNEAQ (reference sequence). J was trimmed by 4 bases and V by 3 bases; bases with no gene match: 2. The CDR3 DNA reads as TGTGCCAGCAGCTTCGGGACTAGCGGATACAATGAGCAGTTCTTC. It codes for CASSFGTSGYNEQFF. The complete variable domain, with remaining parts taken from reference TRBV7-9 and TRBJ2-1, reads DTGVSQNPRHKITKRGQNVTFRCDPISEHNRLYWYRQTLGQGPEFLTYFQNEAQLEKSRLLSDRFSAERPKGSFSTLEIQRTEQGDSAMYLCASSFGTSGYNEQFFGPGTRLTVL.

A note on this clone: Other DNA sequences within the sample encode an identical CDR3. V gene TRBV27 combines with J gene TRBJ2-1; D is uncertain. Germline CDR1 is MNHEY and CDR2 is SMNVEV (reference sequence). The CDR3 spans 13 residues. V lost 0 bases to trimming and J lost 5 bases, with 5 bases between them. This CDR3 reads CASSLSTNNEQFF. The DNA for the CDR3 is TGTGCCAGCAGTTTATCCACAAACAATGAGCAGTTCTTC.

The chain employs TRBV28 and TRBJ2-7; the match to TRBD1 covers 9 bases. Looked up from germline, CDR1 is MDHEN and CDR2 is SYDVKM. The CDR3 spans 16 residues. J was trimmed by 4 bases and V by 6 bases; bases with no gene match: 13. The CDR3: CASRRSPGQGSYEQYF. The CDR3 nucleotides are TGTGCCAGCAGAAGGAGCCCGGGACAGGGAAGTTACGAGCAGTACTTC. The full variable domain, completed using reference TRBV28 and TRBJ2-7, is DVKVTQSSRYLVKRTGEKVFLECVQDMDHENMFWYRQDPGLGLRLIYFSYDVKMKEKGDIPEGYSVSREKKERFSLILESASTNQTSMYLCASRRSPGQGSYEQYFGPGTRLTVT.

The chain has TRBV7-9 and TRBJ1-2; TRBD1 is a possible D gene (5 bases). V was cut by 8 bases and J by 1 base, with 11 bases left in between. The germline V gene has CDR1 SEHNR and CDR2 FQNEAQ (reference sequence). CDR3 length equals 13 residues. The CDR3 DNA is TGTGCCAGCGACCGGGGGGGTAACTATGGCTACACCTTC. Translation: CASDRGGNYGYTF.